This T cell receptor beta chain was recovered during a study of T cell responses to AZD1222 COVID-19 vaccine. Concerning this clone: Its antigen is not known.

Study-level results: The study found Spike-specific TCR breadth and depth rose after two AZD1222 doses. The span of vaccine-associated CD4 TCRs extended across spike, with dominance at 160-218 and 743-854. Donor demographics were predominantly white British with a female majority; clonal diversity may be underestimated. Repertoires in all cases were sampled only once the peak T cell response had passed.

Assay used: immunoSEQ multiplex PCR; TCRdb lists only in-frame clones, some missing. The table shows around 160,000 clones, with around four fifths occurring only once. The material sequenced was peripheral blood, taken on day 0 of MenACWY control vaccination. The clonotype was recovered from an adult in good health.

Written as DNA, the CDR3 is TGTGCCAGCAGCGCGGGACTTCAATCAGCTTCACCCCTCCACTTT. Its protein is CASSAGLQSASPLHF. The chain combines TRBV9 with TRBJ1-6; D is perhaps TRBD1 (5 bases). Trimming took 3 bases from V and 9 from J, leaving 16 bases between them. CDR3 length equals 15 residues. Germline assignment: CDR1 SGDLS and CDR2 YYNGEE.